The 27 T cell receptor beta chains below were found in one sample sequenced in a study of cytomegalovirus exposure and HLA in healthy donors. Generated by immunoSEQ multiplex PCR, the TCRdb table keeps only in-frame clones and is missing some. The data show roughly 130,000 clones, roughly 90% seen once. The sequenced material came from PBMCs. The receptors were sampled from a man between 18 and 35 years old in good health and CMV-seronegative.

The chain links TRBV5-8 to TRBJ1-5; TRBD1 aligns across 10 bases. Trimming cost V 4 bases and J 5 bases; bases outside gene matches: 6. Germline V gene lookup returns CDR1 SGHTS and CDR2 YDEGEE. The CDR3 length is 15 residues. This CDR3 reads CASSHGTGAYQPQHF. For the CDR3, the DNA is TGTGCCAGCAGCCATGGGACAGGGGCCTATCAGCCCCAGCATTTT.

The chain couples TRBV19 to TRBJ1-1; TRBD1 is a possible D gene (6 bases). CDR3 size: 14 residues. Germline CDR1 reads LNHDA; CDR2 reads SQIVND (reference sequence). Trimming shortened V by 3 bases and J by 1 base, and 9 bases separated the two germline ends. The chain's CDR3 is CASSIGTRNTEAFF. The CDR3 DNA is TGTGCCAGTAGTATTGGGACAAGGAACACTGAAGCTTTCTTT. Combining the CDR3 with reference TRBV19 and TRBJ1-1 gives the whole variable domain DGGITQSPKYLFRKEGQNVTLSCEQNLNHDAMYWYRQDPGQGLRLIYYSQIVNDFQKGDIAEGYSVSREKKESFPLTVTSAQKNPTAFYLCASSIGTRNTEAFFGQGTRLTVV.

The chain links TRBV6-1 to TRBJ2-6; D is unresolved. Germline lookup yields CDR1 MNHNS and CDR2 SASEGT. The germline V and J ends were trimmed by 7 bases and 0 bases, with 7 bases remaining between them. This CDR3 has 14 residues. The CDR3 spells CASIFSSGANVLTF. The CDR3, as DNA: TGTGCCAGCATCTTTAGCTCTGGGGCCAACGTCCTGACTTTC.

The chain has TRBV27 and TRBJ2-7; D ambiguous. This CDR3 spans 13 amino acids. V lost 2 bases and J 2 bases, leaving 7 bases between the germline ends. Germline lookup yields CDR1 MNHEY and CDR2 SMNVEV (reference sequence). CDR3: CASSLTATYEQYF. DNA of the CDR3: TGTGCCAGCAGTTTAACAGCTACCTACGAGCAGTACTTC.

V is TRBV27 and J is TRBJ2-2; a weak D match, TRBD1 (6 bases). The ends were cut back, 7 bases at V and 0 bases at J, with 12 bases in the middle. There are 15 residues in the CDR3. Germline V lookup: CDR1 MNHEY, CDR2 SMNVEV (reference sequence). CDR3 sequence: CASNFYRANTGELFF. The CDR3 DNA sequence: TGTGCCAGCAACTTTTACAGGGCGAACACCGGGGAGCTGTTTTTT.

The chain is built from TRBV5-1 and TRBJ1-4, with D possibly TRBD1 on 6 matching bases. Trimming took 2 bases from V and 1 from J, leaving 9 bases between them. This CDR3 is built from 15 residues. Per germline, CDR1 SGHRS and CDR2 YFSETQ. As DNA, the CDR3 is TGCGCCAGCAGCTTTGGGGGCGGAACTAATGAAAAACTGTTTTTT. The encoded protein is CASSFGGGTNEKLFF.

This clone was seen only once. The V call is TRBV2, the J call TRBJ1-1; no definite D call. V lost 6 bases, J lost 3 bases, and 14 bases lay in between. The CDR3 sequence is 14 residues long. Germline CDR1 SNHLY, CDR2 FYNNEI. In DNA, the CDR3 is TGTGCCAGCAGCTTGGCTCACATTTACACTGAAGCTTTCTTT. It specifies CASSLAHIYTEAFF.

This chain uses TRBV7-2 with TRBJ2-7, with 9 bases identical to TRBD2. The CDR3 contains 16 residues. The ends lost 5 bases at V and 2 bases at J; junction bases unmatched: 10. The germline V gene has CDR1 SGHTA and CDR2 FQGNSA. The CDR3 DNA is TGTGCCAGCAGCACGGCGGCAGCGGGAGGTCCCTACGAGCAGTACTTC. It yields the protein CASSTAAAGGPYEQYF. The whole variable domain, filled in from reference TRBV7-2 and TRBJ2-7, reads GAGVSQSPSNKVTEKGKDVELRCDPISGHTALYWYRQSLGQGLEFLIYFQGNSAPDKSGLPSDRFSAERTGGSVSTLTIQRTQQEDSAVYLCASSTAAAGGPYEQYFGPGTRLTVT.

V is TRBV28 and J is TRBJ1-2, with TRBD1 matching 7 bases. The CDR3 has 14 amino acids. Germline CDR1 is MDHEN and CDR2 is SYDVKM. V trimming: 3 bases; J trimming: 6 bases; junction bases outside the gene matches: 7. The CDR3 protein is CASSLADRVDGYTF. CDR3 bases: TGTGCCAGCAGTTTGGCCGACAGGGTTGATGGCTACACCTTC.

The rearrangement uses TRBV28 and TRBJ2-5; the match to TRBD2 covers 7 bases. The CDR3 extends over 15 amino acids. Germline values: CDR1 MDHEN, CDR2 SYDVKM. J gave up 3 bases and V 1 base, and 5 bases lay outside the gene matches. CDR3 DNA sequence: TGTGCCAGCAGTTTATCGTCACTAGCGAAAGAGACCCAGTACTTC. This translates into CASSLSSLAKETQYF.

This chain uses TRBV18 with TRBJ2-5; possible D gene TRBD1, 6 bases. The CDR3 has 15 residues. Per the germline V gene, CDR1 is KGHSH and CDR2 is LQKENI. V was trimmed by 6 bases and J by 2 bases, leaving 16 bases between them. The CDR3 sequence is CASSLILTGQETQYF. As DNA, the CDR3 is TGTGCCAGCTCGCTTATACTGACAGGACAAGAGACCCAGTACTTC. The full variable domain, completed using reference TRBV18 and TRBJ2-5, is NAGVMQNPRHLVRRRGQEARLRCSPMKGHSHVYWYRQLPEEGLKFMVYLQKENIIDESGMPKERFSAEFPKEGPSILRIQQVVRGDSAAYFCASSLILTGQETQYFGPGTRLLVL.

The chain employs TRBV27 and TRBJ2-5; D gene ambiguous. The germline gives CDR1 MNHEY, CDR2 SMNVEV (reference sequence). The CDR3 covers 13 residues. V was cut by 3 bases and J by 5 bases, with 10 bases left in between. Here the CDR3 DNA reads TGTGCCAGCAGTTTCAGAGGTTCCGAGACCCAGTACTTC. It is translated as CASSFRGSETQYF.

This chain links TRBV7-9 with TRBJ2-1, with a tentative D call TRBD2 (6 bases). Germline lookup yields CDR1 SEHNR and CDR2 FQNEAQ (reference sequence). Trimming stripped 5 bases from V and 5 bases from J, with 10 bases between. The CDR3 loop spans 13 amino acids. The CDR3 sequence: CASSLTSDNEQFF. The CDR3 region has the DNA TGTGCCAGCAGCCTGACTAGTGACAATGAGCAGTTCTTC.

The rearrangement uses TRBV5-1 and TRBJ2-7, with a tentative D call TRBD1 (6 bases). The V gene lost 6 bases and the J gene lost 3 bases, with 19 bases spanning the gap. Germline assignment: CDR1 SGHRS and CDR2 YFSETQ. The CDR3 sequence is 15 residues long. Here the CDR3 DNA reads TGCGCCAGCACCCAAAACCTTAGGACAGACTACGAGCAGTACTTC. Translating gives CASTQNLRTDYEQYF.

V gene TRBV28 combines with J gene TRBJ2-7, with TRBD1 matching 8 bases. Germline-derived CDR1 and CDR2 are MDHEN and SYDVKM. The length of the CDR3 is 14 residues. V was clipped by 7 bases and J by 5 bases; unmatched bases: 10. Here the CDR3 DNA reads TGTGCCAGCACCACCCGCAGGGGGCTCCACGAGCAGTACTTC. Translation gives CASTTRRGLHEQYF.

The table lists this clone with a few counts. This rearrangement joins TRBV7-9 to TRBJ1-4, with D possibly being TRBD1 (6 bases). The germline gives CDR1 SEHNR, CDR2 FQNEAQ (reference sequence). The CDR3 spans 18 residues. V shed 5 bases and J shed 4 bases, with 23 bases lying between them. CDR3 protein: CASSQPSGGARDNEKLFF. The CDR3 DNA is TGTGCCAGCAGCCAACCATCCGGGGGGGCGCGGGATAATGAAAAACTGTTTTTT.

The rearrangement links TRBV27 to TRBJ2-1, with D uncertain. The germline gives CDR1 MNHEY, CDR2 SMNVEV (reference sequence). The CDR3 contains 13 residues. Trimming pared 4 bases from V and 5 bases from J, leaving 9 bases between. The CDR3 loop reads CASSSAGNNEQFF. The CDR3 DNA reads TGTGCCAGCAGTTCTGCAGGTAACAATGAGCAGTTCTTC.

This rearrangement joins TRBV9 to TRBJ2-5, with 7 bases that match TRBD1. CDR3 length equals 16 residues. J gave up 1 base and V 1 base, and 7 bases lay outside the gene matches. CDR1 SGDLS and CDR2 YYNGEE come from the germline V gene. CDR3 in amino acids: CASSVNRGLFQETQYF. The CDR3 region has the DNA TGTGCCAGCAGCGTAAACAGGGGTCTCTTCCAAGAGACCCAGTACTTC.

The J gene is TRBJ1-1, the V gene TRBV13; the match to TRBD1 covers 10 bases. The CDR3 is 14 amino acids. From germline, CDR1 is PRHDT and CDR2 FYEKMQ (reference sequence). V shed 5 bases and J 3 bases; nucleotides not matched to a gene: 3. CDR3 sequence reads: CASSLGQGYTEAFF. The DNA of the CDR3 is TGTGCCAGCAGCCTGGGACAGGGGTACACTGAAGCTTTCTTT.

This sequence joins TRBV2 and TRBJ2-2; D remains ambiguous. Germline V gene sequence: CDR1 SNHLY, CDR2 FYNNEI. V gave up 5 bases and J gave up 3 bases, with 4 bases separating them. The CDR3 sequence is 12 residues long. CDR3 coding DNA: TGTGCCAGCAGTAGAGACACCGGGGAGCTGTTTTTT. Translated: CASSRDTGELFF.

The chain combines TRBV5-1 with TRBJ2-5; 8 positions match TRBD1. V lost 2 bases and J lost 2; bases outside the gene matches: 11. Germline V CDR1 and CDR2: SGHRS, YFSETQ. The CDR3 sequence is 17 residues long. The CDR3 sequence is CASSFPDRYRGQETQYF. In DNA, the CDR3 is TGCGCCAGCAGCTTTCCTGACAGGTACAGGGGGCAAGAGACCCAGTACTTC.

CDR3 nucleotides: TGCGCCAGCAGCGGACAGCTGAACACTGAAGCTTTCTTT. It codes for CASSGQLNTEAFF. The chain uses TRBV10-2 and TRBJ1-1; D perhaps matches TRBD1 (6 bases). Trimming cost V 6 bases and J 0 bases, with 8 bases left between them. The CDR3 contains 13 residues. Germline V lookup: CDR1 WSHSY, CDR2 SAAADI.

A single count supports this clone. CDR3 amino acids: CASSFATETGELFF. The CDR3 DNA is TGCGCCAGCAGCTTCGCCACGGAGACCGGGGAGCTGTTTTTT. The chain combines TRBV5-1 with TRBJ2-2, with D hard to call. The CDR3 spans 14 residues. Germline CDR1 and CDR2: SGHRS and YFSETQ. Between the trimmed V and J ends, which lost 2 bases and 5 bases, there was a span of 10 bases.

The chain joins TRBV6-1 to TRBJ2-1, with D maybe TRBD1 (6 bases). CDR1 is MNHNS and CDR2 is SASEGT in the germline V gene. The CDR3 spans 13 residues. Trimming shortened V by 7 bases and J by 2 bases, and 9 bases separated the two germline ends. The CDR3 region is CASNWDTYNEQFF. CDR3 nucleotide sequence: TGTGCCAGCAACTGGGACACCTACAATGAGCAGTTCTTC.

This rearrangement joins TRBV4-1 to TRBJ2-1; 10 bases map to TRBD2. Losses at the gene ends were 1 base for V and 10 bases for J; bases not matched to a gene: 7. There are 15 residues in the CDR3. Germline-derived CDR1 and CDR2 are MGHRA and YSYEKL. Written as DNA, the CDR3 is TGCGCCAGCAGCCAAGCTAGCGGGAGTAGGGGCGAGCAGTTCTTC. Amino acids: CASSQASGSRGEQFF.

The CDR3 is CASSLGAGRPYEQYF. As DNA, the CDR3 is TGCGCCAGCAGCCTTGGGGCAGGCCGACCCTACGAGCAGTACTTC. The chain carries TRBV5-1 and TRBJ2-7, with TRBD1 as a possible D gene (5 bases). V was trimmed by 4 bases and J by 2 bases, leaving 16 bases between them. Germline CDR1 and CDR2: SGHRS and YFSETQ. The CDR3 is made up of 15 amino acids.

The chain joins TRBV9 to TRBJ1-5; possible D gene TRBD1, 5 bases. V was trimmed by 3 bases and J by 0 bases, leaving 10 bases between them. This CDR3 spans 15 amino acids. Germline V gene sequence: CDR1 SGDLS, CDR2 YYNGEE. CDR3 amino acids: CASSAQGYSNQPQHF. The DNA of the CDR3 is TGTGCCAGCAGCGCCCAGGGCTATAGCAATCAGCCCCAGCATTTT.